What follows are 19 T cell receptor beta chains derived from one specimen sequenced in a study of early T cells in non-severe SARS-CoV-2 infection. One entry per CDR3 protein results from TCRdb running MiXCR on the 5' RACE reads. The table records more than 55,000 distinct CDR3 sequences, roughly 13% of them present only once. The specimen comprised whole blood, sampled at baseline. These receptor sequences come from an adult who was a healthcare worker with PCR-confirmed SARS-CoV-2 infection or an uninfected control (not recorded which).

This clonotype has just a few counts. The chain joins TRBV6-5 to TRBJ1-1; TRBD1 might be the D (6 bases). V was shortened by 2 bases and J by 0 bases, with 10 bases between the two germline ends. Germline V CDR1 and CDR2: MNHEY, SVGAGI. The CDR3 totals 15 residues. The chain's CDR3 is CASSYNRDVNTEAFF. Here the CDR3 DNA reads TGTGCCAGCAGTTACAACAGGGACGTGAACACTGAAGCTTTCTTT.

V and J are TRBV7-6 and TRBJ2-3; 11 nucleotides match TRBD2. The CDR3 is 13 amino acids. In germline, CDR1 is SGHVS, CDR2 FNYEAQ. After removal of 5 bases from V and 11 bases from J, the junction contained 6 bases not matched to a gene. The CDR3 nucleotides read TGTGCCAGCAGCCCTACTGGACTAGCGGGGCAGTATTTT. This codes for CASSPTGLAGQYF.

This clonotype was seen only once. This chain joins TRBV30 and TRBJ2-7; 8 bases are shared with TRBD2. The V and J ends lost 3 bases and 2 bases, in that order; junction bases with no gene match: 12. Germline V lookup: CDR1 GTSNPN, CDR2 SVGIG (reference sequence). The CDR3 has 16 residues. As DNA, the CDR3 is TGTGCCTGGAGGGACTCCGGACTAGCAACCGCCTACGAGCAGTACTTC. Its protein is CAWRDSGLATAYEQYF.

The chain combines TRBV10-3 with TRBJ2-5; D remains ambiguous. V dropped 0 bases and J dropped 2 bases, with 7 bases sitting between them. This CDR3 has 14 residues. In germline, CDR1 is ENHRY, CDR2 SYGVKD. CDR3 nucleotides: TGTGCCATCAGTGAGTCGCCTACACAAGAGACCCAGTACTTC. Translation gives CAISESPTQETQYF.

The genes are TRBV5-1 and TRBJ2-3; 12 positions agree with TRBD2. This CDR3 has 18 amino acids. Germline V lookup: CDR1 SGHRS, CDR2 YFSETQ. Germline trimming cut 1 base from V and 0 bases from J; bases unmatched to any gene: 6. The CDR3 region is CASSLPLAGGTSTDTQYF. DNA of the CDR3: TGCGCCAGCAGCTTGCCCCTAGCGGGGGGGACAAGCACAGATACGCAGTATTTT.

In this sample, this clonotype turned up a few times. The chain combines TRBV12-3 or TRBV12-4 with TRBJ1-6; 9 bases are a match to TRBD1. V gave up 7 bases and J gave up 7 bases; unmatched junction bases: 5. The CDR3 runs to 14 residues. The CDR3 here is CASTRTGVNSPLHF. The CDR3 nucleotides are TGTGCCAGCACCCGGACAGGGGTCAATTCACCCCTCCACTTT.

J is TRBJ2-1 and V is TRBV11-2, with D possibly matching TRBD2 (6 bases). The CDR3 is 15 amino acids. Germline CDR1 is SGHAT and CDR2 is FQNNGV. Trimming stripped 2 bases from V and 9 bases from J, with 17 bases between. The CDR3 DNA reads as TGTGCCAGCAGCTTAACAGTGGAGGGTTGGAGTGAGCAGTTCTTC. Its translation: CASSLTVEGWSEQFF. The variable domain in full, with the rest retrieved from reference TRBV11-2 and TRBJ2-1, is EAGVAQSPRYKIIEKRQSVAFWCNPISGHATLYWYQQILGQGPKLLIQFQNNGVVDDSQLPKDRFSAERLKGVDSTLKIQPAKLEDSAVYLCASSLTVEGWSEQFFGPGTRLTVL.

The chain is built from TRBV14 and TRBJ1-5; the D is unclear. This CDR3 spans 13 amino acids. CDR1 and CDR2 (germline): SGHDN, FVKESK. V was clipped by 3 bases and J by 3 bases, with 6 bases between them. Here the CDR3 DNA reads TGTGCCAGCAGCCAGGCTGCCAATCAGCCCCAGCATTTT. It encodes CASSQAANQPQHF.

This clonotype has more than one count but fewer than ten. The final CDR3 position lacks the conserved phenylalanine or tryptophan, pointing to a likely read error. V is TRBV27 and J is TRBJ1-2, with D tentatively TRBD1 (5 bases). The CDR3 is 15 residues long. The ends were cut back, 0 bases at V and 3 bases at J, with 11 bases in the middle. Germline V gene sequence: CDR1 MNHEY, CDR2 SMNVEV (reference sequence). This chain's CDR3 is CASSLSQTAYYGYTS. Written as DNA, the CDR3 is TGTGCCAGCAGTTTATCCCAGACAGCTTACTATGGCTACACCTCC.

The CDR3 spells CASSSGTSGEKLFF. The DNA for the CDR3 is TGTGCCAGCAGCTCCGGGACGAGCGGTGAAAAACTGTTTTTT. V gene TRBV11-2 combines with J gene TRBJ1-4; D possibly corresponds to TRBD1 (5 bases). The CDR3 is made up of 14 amino acids. Trimming pared 4 bases from V and 7 bases from J, leaving 13 bases between. The germline V gene has CDR1 SGHAT and CDR2 FQNNGV.

This clonotype has at least ten counts. This chain connects TRBV3-1 to TRBJ2-5, with 8 bases that match TRBD2. The CDR3 sequence is 14 residues long. Germline assignment: CDR1 LGHDT and CDR2 YNNKEL (reference sequence). V lost 4 bases, J lost 2 bases, and 3 bases stayed unmatched. The CDR3 protein is CASSPQRGQETQYF. Here the CDR3 DNA reads TGTGCCAGCAGCCCCCAGCGGGGGCAAGAGACCCAGTACTTC.

This clonotype was seen more than once but under ten times. The chain has TRBV5-1 and TRBJ1-4, with D possibly being TRBD1 (6 bases). CDR1 and CDR2 (germline): SGHRS, YFSETQ. This CDR3 comprises 14 residues. Trimming removed 4 bases from V and 4 bases from J, with 11 bases in between. Here the CDR3 DNA reads TGCGCCAGCAGCCATGGACAGAGTAATGAAAAACTGTTTTTT. This encodes CASSHGQSNEKLFF.

V is TRBV5-6 and J is TRBJ2-3; D is ambiguous. There are 12 residues in the CDR3. Looked up from germline, CDR1 is SGHDT and CDR2 is YYEEEE. Trimming shortened V by 7 bases and J by 3 bases, and 9 bases separated the two germline ends. The CDR3 loop reads CASALLTDTQYF. The CDR3 DNA follows: TGTGCCAGCGCCTTGTTAACAGATACGCAGTATTTT.

This clonotype was seen at least ten times. This rearrangement joins TRBV4-2 to TRBJ2-7; a possible D gene is TRBD2 (5 bases). Germline V lookup: CDR1 LGHNA, CDR2 YNFKEQ. The CDR3 loop spans 18 amino acids. V was pared by 0 bases and J by 3 bases, with 21 bases between. The CDR3 loop is CASSQDTLRAGGFYEQYF. Written as DNA, the CDR3 is TGTGCCAGCAGCCAAGATACCCTAAGGGCGGGCGGATTCTACGAGCAGTACTTC.

V and J are TRBV24-1 and TRBJ2-3, with D possibly matching TRBD1 (6 bases). This CDR3 is 13 amino acids long. Per germline, CDR1 KGHDR and CDR2 SFDVKD. Trimming shortened V by 5 bases and J by 5 bases, and 10 bases separated the two germline ends. CDR3 region: CATSATGRDTQYF. CDR3 nucleotides: TGTGCCACCAGTGCAACAGGGCGAGATACGCAGTATTTT.

The chain recombines TRBV7-9 with TRBJ2-5; D gene unclear. Trimming shortened V by 2 bases and J by 5 bases, and 9 bases separated the two germline ends. The CDR3 has 13 residues. Germline CDR1 reads SEHNR; CDR2 reads FQNEAQ (reference sequence). The CDR3 region is CASSLLGLETQYF. CDR3 DNA sequence: TGTGCCAGCAGCTTACTGGGTTTGGAGACCCAGTACTTC.

This clonotype counts as medium-sized. V is TRBV4-3 and J is TRBJ1-6; no reliable D call. CDR1 is LGHNA and CDR2 is YSLEER in the germline V gene. V was cut by 0 bases and J by 7 bases, with 16 bases left in between. This CDR3 has 17 amino acids. The CDR3: CASSQDRWAVSNSPLHF. CDR3 nucleotide sequence: TGCGCCAGCAGCCAAGATCGGTGGGCGGTTTCCAATTCACCCCTCCACTTT.

This clonotype has just one count. The genes are TRBV19 and TRBJ2-5; 14 bases fit TRBD2. The CDR3 runs 15 residues. V gave up 5 bases and J gave up 7 bases; unmatched junction bases: 6. CDR1 and CDR2 (germline): LNHDA, SQIVND (reference sequence). The CDR3 sequence is CASSPRTSGRMTQYF. The CDR3 coding sequence is TGTGCCAGTAGTCCTAGGACTAGCGGGAGGATGACCCAGTACTTC.

The chain combines TRBV7-2 with TRBJ2-3, with 12 nucleotides matching TRBD2. V was pared by 4 bases and J by 3 bases, with 5 bases of the junction left unmatched. This CDR3 is 16 amino acids long. The germline V gene encodes CDR1 SGHTA and CDR2 FQGNSA. The CDR3 region has the DNA TGTGCCAGCAGCTCCCTAGCGGGAGGGATGACAGATACGCAGTATTTT. It yields the protein CASSSLAGGMTDTQYF.